The source of this T cell receptor beta chain is a study of blood T cell repertoires in COVID-19. Study in general: Sources were T cells, B-cell-depleted T cells, or PBMCs; the material itself was cDNA or gDNA.

The CDR3 spans 16 residues. The trim removed 0 bases at V and 4 bases at J, leaving 6 bases unmatched. The germline V gene has CDR1 SGHNT and CDR2 YYREEE (reference sequence). Under the authors' procedure: Amplification of reference gene primers was used by the study to estimate nucleated cell counts. Sequencing was performed with immunoSEQ multiplex PCR; in TCRdb, only in-frame clones are kept and a portion is missing. V, J and clone size were drawn from that table, and D and trimming were deduced from the DNA. This table has 23,000 or so clones, around 87% appearing once. The sequence derives from a man aged 45-65 years with active COVID-19. Sequencing was performed on peripheral blood. The rearrangement uses TRBV5-4 and TRBJ2-7, with 11 bases identical to TRBD1. The CDR3 here is CASSLVWTGGSYEQYV. In DNA, the CDR3 is TGTGCCAGCAGCTTGGTTTGGACAGGGGGCTCTTACGAGCAGTACGTC.